The rows below give T cell receptor beta chains drawn from one sample of a study of blood T cell repertoires in COVID-19. Generated by immunoSEQ multiplex PCR, the TCRdb table keeps only in-frame clones and is missing some. The sample has approximately 100,000 clones; 80% to 90% are singletons. The sequencing input was peripheral blood. The origin of the receptors is a man between 45 and 60 years old with acute or convalescent COVID-19. Each CDR3 is given with its conserved first and last residue. The D gene is left open where the match is weak. Where a row states a size, it is once, few, many or the class of an expanded clone; other rows omit it.

v_call	clone_size	d_call	j_call	cdr3_aa	cdr3_nt
TRBV5-1	NA	NA	TRBJ2-7	CASSLGGGGSYEQYF	TGCGCCAGCAGCTTGGGAGGGGGTGGGTCCTACGAGCAGTACTTC
TRBV5-1	NA	NA	TRBJ2-3	CASSLGRGQSPTDTQYF	TGCGCCAGCAGCTTGGGGAGAGGACAGAGCCCCACAGATACGCAGTATTTT
TRBV4-2	NA	TRBD2	TRBJ2-7	CASSQLIALAGASYEQYF	TGTGCCAGCAGCCAACTAATTGCCCTTGCGGGAGCTTCGTACGAGCAGTACTTC
TRBV3-1/TRBV3-2	NA	NA	TRBJ2-1	CASSSLPLSGAFSYNEQFF	TGTGCCAGCAGCTCACTACCGTTGTCGGGAGCCTTCTCCTACAATGAGCAGTTCTTC
TRBV7-2	NA	TRBD2	TRBJ2-7	CASSPGTSEFDEQYF	TGTGCCAGCAGCCCCGGGACTAGCGAATTCGACGAGCAGTACTTC
TRBV5-1	NA	TRBD2	TRBJ2-1	CASSLELAGAHEQFF	TGCGCCAGCAGCTTGGAACTAGCGGGAGCTCATGAGCAGTTCTTC
TRBV4-1	NA	TRBD2	TRBJ2-7	CASSQEDIAGYYEQYF	TGCGCCAGCAGCCAAGAGGATATAGCGGGATACTACGAGCAGTACTTC
TRBV30	NA	NA	TRBJ2-2	CAVGRSNTGELFF	TGTGCCGTGGGCAGATCGAACACCGGGGAGCTGTTTTTT
TRBV7-3	NA	TRBD1	TRBJ2-3	CASSLIRGQDTDTQYF	TGTGCCAGCAGCTTAATAAGGGGACAGGATACAGATACGCAGTATTTT
TRBV10-3	NA	NA	TRBJ1-1	CAISELGGNTEAFF	TGTGCCATCAGTGAGCTGGGGGGGAACACTGAAGCTTTCTTT
TRBV18	NA	TRBD2	TRBJ2-1	CASTGLAGLYNEQFF	TGTGCCAGCACGGGACTAGCGGGACTCTACAATGAGCAGTTCTTC
TRBV7-8	NA	NA	TRBJ2-1	CASSFASSYNEQFF	TGTGCCAGCAGCTTTGCTAGCTCCTACAATGAGCAGTTCTTC
TRBV6-5	NA	TRBD1	TRBJ1-1	CASSSRDRINTEAFF	TGTGCCAGCAGTTCACGGGACAGGATTAACACTGAAGCTTTCTTT
TRBV14	NA	NA	TRBJ2-7	CASSQESGAFVEQYF	TGTGCCAGCAGCCAAGAATCGGGTGCTTTCGTGGAGCAGTACTTC
TRBV24-1	NA	NA	TRBJ2-6	CATSLGGSGANVLTF	TGTGCCACCAGTTTAGGGGGCTCTGGGGCCAACGTCCTGACTTTC
TRBV5-1	NA	NA	TRBJ2-3	CASSQGGSLADTQYF	TGCGCCAGCAGCCAGGGTGGTAGCCTCGCAGATACGCAGTATTTT
TRBV27	NA	TRBD2	TRBJ2-7	CASKAGGFSDEQYF	TGTGCCAGCAAAGCGGGAGGGTTTAGTGACGAGCAGTACTTC
TRBV4-1	NA	NA	TRBJ1-5	CASSQGWGEHQPQHF	TGCGCCAGCAGCCAAGGTTGGGGGGAGCATCAGCCCCAGCATTTT
TRBV7-6	once	NA	TRBJ2-3	CASSLLDGQGDTQYF	TGTGCCAGCAGCCTCTTGGACGGGCAGGGAGATACGCAGTATTTT
TRBV4-1	NA	NA	TRBJ2-7	CASSQGEKGQSSYEQYF	TGCGCCAGCAGCCAAGGAGAGAAAGGACAGAGTTCCTACGAGCAGTACTTC
TRBV27	NA	TRBD1	TRBJ1-1	CASSVRPGQDLNTEAFF	TGTGCCAGCAGTGTCCGCCCGGGACAGGATTTGAACACTGAAGCTTTCTTT
TRBV7-9	NA	NA	TRBJ2-3	CASSLRTQFTDTQYF	TGTGCCAGCAGCTTAAGGACTCAATTCACAGATACGCAGTATTTT
TRBV7-2	NA	NA	TRBJ2-5	CASTLQETRWVSQYF	TGTGCCAGCACCCTCCAGGAAACTAGATGGGTGTCCCAGTACTTC
TRBV9	NA	NA	TRBJ1-5	CASSTGFGNQPQHF	TGTGCCAGCAGCACAGGGTTTGGGAATCAGCCCCAGCATTTT
TRBV14	NA	TRBD1	TRBJ1-6	CASSLDRGNSPLHF	TGTGCCAGCAGCCTAGACAGGGGTAATTCACCCCTCCACTTT
TRBV11-3	NA	NA	TRBJ2-2	CASSLGGVTGELFF	TGTGCCAGCAGCTTAGGGGGGGTCACCGGGGAGCTGTTTTTT
TRBV6-6	NA	NA	TRBJ2-1	CASTWTRGNEQFF	TGTGCCAGCACATGGACGCGGGGCAATGAGCAGTTCTTC
TRBV9	NA	NA	TRBJ2-1	CASSALSDARLYNEQFF	TGTGCCAGCAGCGCCCTAAGTGATGCGAGACTTTACAATGAGCAGTTCTTC
TRBV2	few	NA	TRBJ1-1	CASQRQVYTEAFF	TGTGCCAGTCAGAGACAGGTTTACACTGAAGCTTTCTTT
TRBV30	NA	TRBD2	TRBJ2-5	CAWSPPGLAGGGETQYF	TGTGCCTGGAGTCCCCCGGGACTAGCGGGAGGAGGAGAGACCCAGTACTTC
TRBV2	NA	TRBD2	TRBJ2-5	CASSEQGTSGASRRRETQYF	TGTGCCAGCAGTGAACAGGGGACTAGCGGAGCGAGCAGGAGGCGAGAGACCCAGTACTTC
TRBV18	once	TRBD2	TRBJ2-7	CASSPTGTSGRAYEQYF	TGTGCCAGCTCACCAACCGGGACTAGCGGGAGGGCCTACGAGCAGTACTTC
TRBV23-1	NA	TRBD2	TRBJ2-3	CASSQAPFGTSGRMGTDTQYF	TGCGCCAGCAGTCAGGCCCCGTTTGGGACTAGCGGGAGGATGGGAACAGATACGCAGTATTTT
TRBV6-1	NA	NA	TRBJ1-2	CASSEGGTNYGYTF	TGTGCCAGCAGTGAGGGGGGTACTAACTATGGCTACACCTTC
TRBV20-1	once	NA	TRBJ1-4	CSASSGTTNEKLFF	TGCAGTGCTAGTTCAGGGACAACTAATGAAAAACTGTTTTTT